This TCR beta chain was recorded in a study of control samples from healthy donors and cancer patients. Germline lookup yields CDR1 SQVTM and CDR2 ANQGSEA. CDR3 length equals 13 residues. Trimming removed 7 bases from V and 7 bases from J; junction bases left unmatched: 11. TCRdb's table, derived via immunoSEQ multiplex PCR, lists solely in-frame clones and lacks some. The repertoire holds about 180,000 clones, with more than 80% as singletons. What was sequenced was blood. The sequence was collected from a man younger than 45 in good health. The chain carries TRBV29-1 and TRBJ1-2, with 8 bases fitting TRBD1. CDR3 DNA: TGCAGCGAGGGACCGGACAGGGACGGTGGCTACACCTTC. It specifies CSEGPDRDGGYTF.